This T cell receptor beta chain originates from a study of T-cell memory formation after mild COVID-19. Study details: TCR clusters were mostly donor specific.

About this clonotype: Its specificity is not known.

Study-level findings and limits: Mainly CM and EM harbored the contracting CD4+ clones; mainly EMRA harbored the CD8+ ones. Cross-reactive memory apparently joined, as some responding clones appeared in pre-infection memory.

V was clipped by 2 bases and J by 7 bases; unmatched bases: 4. The CDR3 spans 13 residues. 5'RACE with constant-segment primers yielded barcoded, UMI-tagged TCR alpha and TCR beta cDNA libraries. TCRdb re-called the 5' RACE reads through MiXCR, storing one row per CDR3 protein. This repertoire shows 150,000 to 200,000 distinct CDR3 sequences, 11% found once; its top ten account for less than 4%. The clonotype was recovered from a man younger than 30 who had mild COVID-19 (a few samples of this study predate the infection). Cell type and time point are not known. The gene calls are TRBV12-3 or TRBV12-4 and TRBJ1-2; TRBD1 agrees at 7 bases. Specimen: PBMCs or a T cell subset sorted from them (not recorded which). CDR3 protein: CASSLSRGGGYTF. CDR3 nucleotides: TGTGCCAGCAGTTTATCCAGGGGGGGTGGCTACACCTTC.